This T cell receptor beta chain originates from a study of STAT5B mutations in CD4+ large granular lymphocyte leukemia. Background on the study: Among healthy controls, a particular HLA allele went with more CDR3 'QG' motifs.

TCRdb keeps only in-frame clones here, not all; method: immunoSEQ multiplex PCR. Of 40,000 or so clones listed, 75% to 85% were seen once; the top ten hold 0.55%. About this clone: What it binds is not known.

Germline-derived CDR1 and CDR2 are MNHEY and SVGAGI. Trimming stripped 2 bases from V and 5 bases from J, with 13 bases between. The CDR3 totals 15 residues. Study results and caveats: TRBV06-family usage was enriched in top patient clones (8/27) versus controls (2/35).

This sequence was found in a human donor in good health. This sequence joins TRBV6-5 and TRBJ1-5; D call uncertain. Sequenced: CD4+ T cells from blood buffy coats. In nucleotides, the CDR3 is TGTGCCAGCAGTTACGTTTCAGGAAGGGATCAGCCCCAGCATTTT. Protein product: CASSYVSGRDQPQHF.